This T cell receptor (beta chain) was profiled in a study of PD-1 blockade in mismatch repair-deficient tumors. Study summary: All were previously treated, progressing patients with around eleven mismatch repair-deficient cancer types.

Every patient had mismatch repair deficiency by PCR or immunohistochemistry. A few pembrolizumab responders had their TCRs sequenced. Concerning this clone: Its antigen is not known.

The V end lost 3 bases, the J end lost 6 bases, and 9 bases lay between the germline ends. CDR3 length: 13 amino acids. CDR1 and CDR2 (germline): LGHNA, YSLEER. The study, taken as a whole, reports: After pembrolizumab, tumor-resident clones rose rapidly, then generally contracted before radiologic responses.

Generated by immunoSEQ multiplex PCR, the TCRdb table keeps only in-frame clones and is missing some. The sample yields approximately 120,000 clones, 86% seen once. V and J are TRBV4-3 and TRBJ2-4; unclear D gene. The input for sequencing was peripheral blood, taken 44 weeks after starting pembrolizumab. The clonotype comes from an adult with mismatch repair-deficient cancer. The CDR3 DNA is TGCGCCAGCAGCCACGCGGACGGAAACATTCAGTACTTC. It specifies CASSHADGNIQYF.